Described below is a single TCR beta chain sequence and its context. The antigen remains unidentified. Trimming took 3 bases from V and 1 from J, leaving 11 bases between them. CDR1 is LNHDA, CDR2 SQIVND, per germline (reference sequence). The CDR3 is 15 residues long. This record belongs to a study of T cell repertoires in cytomegalovirus infection. Whole-study context: Public TCR beta signatures were indicative of both CMV infection and a matching HLA type.

Study results and caveats: Accumulated public TCR beta family frequency recognized individuals carrying CMV together with the relevant HLA. In two of eight donors, the top clonotype was HLA-C-restricted CMV-specific.

Each CDR3 protein gets one entry after TCRdb re-called the reads with MiXCR. The sample carries fewer than 200,000 distinct CDR3 sequences, approximately 9.7% recorded once. Input material: PBMCs. This chain uses TRBV19 with TRBJ2-3; tentatively, D is TRBD2 (6 bases). The sequence derives from a human donor in good health (CMV status not recorded). Some clones in this sample may be carry-over from other donors' samples. DNA for the CDR3: TGTGCCAGTAGTATTATGGCTAGCGGCACAGATACGCAGTATTTT. Translated, it gives CASSIMASGTDTQYF.